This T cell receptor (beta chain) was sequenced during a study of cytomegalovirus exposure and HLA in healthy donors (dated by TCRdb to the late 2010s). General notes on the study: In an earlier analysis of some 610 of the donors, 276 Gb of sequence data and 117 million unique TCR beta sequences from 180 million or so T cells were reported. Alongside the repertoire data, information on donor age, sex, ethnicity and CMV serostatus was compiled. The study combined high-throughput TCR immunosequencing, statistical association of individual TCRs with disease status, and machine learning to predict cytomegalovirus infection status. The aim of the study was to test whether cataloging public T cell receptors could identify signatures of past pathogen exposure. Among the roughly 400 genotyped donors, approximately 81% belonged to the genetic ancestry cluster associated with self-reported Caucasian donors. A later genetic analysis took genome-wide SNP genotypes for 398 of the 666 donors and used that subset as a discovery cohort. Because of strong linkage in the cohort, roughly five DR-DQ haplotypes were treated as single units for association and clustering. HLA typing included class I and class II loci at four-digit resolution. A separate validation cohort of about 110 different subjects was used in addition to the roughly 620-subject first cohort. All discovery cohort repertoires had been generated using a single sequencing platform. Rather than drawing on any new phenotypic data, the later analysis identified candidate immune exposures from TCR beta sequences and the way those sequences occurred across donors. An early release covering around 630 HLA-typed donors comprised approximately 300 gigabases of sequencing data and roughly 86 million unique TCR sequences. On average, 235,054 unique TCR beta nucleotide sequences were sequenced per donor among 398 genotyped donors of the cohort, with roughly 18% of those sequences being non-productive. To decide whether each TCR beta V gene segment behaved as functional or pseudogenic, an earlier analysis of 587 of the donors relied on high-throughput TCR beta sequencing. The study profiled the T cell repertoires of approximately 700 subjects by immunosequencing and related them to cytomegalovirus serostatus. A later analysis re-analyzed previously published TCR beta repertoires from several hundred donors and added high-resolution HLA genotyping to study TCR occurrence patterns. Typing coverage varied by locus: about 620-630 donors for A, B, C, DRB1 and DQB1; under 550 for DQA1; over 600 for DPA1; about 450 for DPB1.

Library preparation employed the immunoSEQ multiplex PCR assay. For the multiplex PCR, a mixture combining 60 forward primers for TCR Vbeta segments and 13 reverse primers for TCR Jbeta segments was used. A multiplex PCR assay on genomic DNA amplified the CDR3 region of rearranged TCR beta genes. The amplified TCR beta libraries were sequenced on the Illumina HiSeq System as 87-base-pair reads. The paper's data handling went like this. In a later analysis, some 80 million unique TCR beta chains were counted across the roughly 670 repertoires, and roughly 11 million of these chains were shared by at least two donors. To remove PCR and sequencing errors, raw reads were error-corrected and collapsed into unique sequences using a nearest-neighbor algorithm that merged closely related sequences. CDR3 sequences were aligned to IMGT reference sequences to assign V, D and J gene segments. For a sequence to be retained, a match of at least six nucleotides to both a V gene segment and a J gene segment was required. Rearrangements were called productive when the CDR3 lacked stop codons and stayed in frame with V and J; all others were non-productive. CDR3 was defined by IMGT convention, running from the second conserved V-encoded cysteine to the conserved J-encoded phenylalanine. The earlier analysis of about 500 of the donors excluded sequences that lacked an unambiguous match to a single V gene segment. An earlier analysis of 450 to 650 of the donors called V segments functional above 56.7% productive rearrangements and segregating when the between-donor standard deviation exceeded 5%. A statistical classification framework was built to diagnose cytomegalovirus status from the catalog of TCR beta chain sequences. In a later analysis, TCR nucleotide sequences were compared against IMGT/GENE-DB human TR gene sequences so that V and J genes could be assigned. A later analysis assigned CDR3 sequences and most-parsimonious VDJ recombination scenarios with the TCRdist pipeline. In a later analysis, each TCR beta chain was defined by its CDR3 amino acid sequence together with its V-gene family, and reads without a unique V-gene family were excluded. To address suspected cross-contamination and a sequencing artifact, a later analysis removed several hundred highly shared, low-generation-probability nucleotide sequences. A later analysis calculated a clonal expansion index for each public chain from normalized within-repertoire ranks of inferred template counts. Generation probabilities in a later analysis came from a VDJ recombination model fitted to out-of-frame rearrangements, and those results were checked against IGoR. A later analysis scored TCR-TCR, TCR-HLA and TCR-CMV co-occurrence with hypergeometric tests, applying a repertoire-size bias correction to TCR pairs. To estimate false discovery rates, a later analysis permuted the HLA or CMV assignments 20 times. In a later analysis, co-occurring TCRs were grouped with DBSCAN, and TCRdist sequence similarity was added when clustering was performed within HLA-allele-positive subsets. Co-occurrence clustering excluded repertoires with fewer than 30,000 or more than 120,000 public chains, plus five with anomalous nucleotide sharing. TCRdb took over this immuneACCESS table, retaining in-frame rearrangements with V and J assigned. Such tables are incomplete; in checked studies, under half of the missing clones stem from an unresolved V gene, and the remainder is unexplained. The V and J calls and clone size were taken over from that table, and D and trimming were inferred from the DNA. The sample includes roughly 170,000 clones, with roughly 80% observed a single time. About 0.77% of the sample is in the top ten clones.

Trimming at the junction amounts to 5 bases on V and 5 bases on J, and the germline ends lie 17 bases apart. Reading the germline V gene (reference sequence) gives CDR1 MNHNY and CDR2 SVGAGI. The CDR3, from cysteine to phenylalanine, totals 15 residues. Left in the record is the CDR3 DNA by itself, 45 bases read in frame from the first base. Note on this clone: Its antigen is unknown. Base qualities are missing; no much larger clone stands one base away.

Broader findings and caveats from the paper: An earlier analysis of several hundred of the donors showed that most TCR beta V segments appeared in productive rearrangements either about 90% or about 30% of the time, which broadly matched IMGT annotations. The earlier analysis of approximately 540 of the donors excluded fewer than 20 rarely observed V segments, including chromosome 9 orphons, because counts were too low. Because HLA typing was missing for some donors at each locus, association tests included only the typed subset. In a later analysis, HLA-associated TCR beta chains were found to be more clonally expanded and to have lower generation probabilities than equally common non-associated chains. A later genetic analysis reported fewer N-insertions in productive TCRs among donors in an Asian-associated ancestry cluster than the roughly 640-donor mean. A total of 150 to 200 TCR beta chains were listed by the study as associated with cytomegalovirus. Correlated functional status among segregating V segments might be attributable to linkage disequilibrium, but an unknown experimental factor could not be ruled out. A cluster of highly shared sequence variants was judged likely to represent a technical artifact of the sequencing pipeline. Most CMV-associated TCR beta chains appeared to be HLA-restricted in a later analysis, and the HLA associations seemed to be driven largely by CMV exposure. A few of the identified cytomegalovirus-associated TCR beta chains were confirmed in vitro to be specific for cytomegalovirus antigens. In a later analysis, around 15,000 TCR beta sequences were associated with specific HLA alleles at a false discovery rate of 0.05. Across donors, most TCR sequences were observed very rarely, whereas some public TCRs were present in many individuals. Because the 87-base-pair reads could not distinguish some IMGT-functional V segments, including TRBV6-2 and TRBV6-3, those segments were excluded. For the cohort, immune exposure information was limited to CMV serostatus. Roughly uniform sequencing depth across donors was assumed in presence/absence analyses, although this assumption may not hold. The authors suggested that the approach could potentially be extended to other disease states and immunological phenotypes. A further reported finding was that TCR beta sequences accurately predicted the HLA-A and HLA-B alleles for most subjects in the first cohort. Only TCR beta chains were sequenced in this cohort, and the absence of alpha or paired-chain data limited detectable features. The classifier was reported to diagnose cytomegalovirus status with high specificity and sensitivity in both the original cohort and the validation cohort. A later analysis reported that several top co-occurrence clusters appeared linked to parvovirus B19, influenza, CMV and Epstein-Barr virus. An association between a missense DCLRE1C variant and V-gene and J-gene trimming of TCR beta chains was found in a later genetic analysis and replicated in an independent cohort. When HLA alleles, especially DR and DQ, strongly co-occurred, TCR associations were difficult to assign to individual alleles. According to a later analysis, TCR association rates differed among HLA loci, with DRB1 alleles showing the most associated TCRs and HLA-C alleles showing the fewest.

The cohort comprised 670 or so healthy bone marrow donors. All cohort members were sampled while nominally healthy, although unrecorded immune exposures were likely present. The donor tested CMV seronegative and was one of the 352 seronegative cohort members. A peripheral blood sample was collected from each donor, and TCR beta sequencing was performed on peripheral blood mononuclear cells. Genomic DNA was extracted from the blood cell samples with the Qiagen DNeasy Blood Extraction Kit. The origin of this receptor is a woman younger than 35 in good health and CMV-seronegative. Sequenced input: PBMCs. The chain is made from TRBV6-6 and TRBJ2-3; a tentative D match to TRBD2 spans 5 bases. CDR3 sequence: CASSDDYPGLDTQYF. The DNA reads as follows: TGTGCCAGCAGTGACGACTACCCGGGATTAGATACGCAGTATTTT.